What follows describes a single T cell receptor (beta chain). Its target is unknown. The CDR3 runs to 14 residues. The germline gives CDR1 SNHLY, CDR2 FYNNEI. V was trimmed by 5 bases and J by 4 bases, leaving 12 bases between them. This specimen belongs to a study of T cell responses to AZD1222 COVID-19 vaccine. The study's findings and limits: Nearly half of unique spike-specific TCRs reportedly avoided B.1.351 and B.1.1.7 mutated regions. Scientists sampled the repertoires only once the peak T cell response had passed. Donors in the cohort were predominantly white British and more often female, and clonal diversity was possibly underestimated. Elevations in Spike-specific TCR breadth and depth followed administration of two AZD1222 doses.

Produced via immunoSEQ multiplex PCR; TCRdb's table is partial and in-frame only. The data show approximately 140,000 clones, around 94% seen once. V and J are TRBV2 and TRBJ1-5; tentative D call: TRBD1 (6 bases). The source material was peripheral blood, sampled on day 0 of AZD1222 vaccination. This clonotype originated in an adult in good health. The CDR3 DNA is TGTGCCAGCAGTACGGGCAGGGGTAATCAGCCCCAGCATTTT. Its translation is CASSTGRGNQPQHF.